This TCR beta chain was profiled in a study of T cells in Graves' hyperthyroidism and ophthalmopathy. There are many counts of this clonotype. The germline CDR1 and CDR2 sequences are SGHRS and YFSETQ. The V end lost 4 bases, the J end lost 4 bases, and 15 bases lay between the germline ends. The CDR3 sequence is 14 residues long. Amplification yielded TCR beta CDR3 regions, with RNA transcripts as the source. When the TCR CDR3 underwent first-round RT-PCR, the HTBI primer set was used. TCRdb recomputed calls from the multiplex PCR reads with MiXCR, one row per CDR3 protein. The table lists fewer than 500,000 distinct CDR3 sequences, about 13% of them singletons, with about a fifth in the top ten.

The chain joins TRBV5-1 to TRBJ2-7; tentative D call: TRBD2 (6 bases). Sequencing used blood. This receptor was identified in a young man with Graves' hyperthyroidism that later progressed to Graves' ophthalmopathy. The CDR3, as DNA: TGCGCCAGCAGCCCGGACGGGGGTAGGTACGAGCAGTACTTC. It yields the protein CASSPDGGRYEQYF.